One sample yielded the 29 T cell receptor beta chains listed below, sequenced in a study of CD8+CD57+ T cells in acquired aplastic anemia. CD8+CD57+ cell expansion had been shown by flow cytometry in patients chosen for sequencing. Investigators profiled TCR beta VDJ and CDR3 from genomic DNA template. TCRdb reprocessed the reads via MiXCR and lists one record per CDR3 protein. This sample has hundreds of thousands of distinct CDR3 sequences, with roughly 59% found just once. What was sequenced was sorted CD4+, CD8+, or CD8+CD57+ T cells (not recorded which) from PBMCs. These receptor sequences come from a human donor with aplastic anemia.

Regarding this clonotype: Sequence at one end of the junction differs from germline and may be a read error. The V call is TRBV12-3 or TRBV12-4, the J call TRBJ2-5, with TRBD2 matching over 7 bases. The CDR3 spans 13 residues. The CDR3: CASSLPTGGTLDF. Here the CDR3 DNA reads TGTGCCAGCAGTCTCCCGACGGGGGGAACTCTGGACTTC.

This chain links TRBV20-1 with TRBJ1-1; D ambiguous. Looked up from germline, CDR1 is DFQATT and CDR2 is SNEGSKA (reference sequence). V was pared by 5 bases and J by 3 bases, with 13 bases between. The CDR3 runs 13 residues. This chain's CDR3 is CSAQPDGYTEAFF. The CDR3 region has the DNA TGCAGTGCTCAACCGGACGGCTACACTGAAGCTTTCTTT.

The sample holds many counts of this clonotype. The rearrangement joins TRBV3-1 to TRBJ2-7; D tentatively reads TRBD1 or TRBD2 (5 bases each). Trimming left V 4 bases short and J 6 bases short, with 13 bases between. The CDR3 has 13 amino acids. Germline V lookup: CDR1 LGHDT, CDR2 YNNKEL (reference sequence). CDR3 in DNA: TGTGCCAGCAGCCGTGGGGGTGGGGGCGAGCAGTACTTC. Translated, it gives CASSRGGGGEQYF.

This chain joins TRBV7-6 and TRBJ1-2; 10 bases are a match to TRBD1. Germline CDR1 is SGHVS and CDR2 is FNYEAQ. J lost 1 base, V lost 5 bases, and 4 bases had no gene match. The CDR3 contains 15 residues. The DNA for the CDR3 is TGTGCCAGCAGCCGTGACAGGGGGCTTAACTATGGCTACACCTTC. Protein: CASSRDRGLNYGYTF.

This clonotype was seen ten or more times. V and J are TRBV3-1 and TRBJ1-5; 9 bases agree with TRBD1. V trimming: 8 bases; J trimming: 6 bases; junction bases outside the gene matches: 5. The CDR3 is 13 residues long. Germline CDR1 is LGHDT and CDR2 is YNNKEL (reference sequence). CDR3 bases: TGTGCCAGCGGCGGGACAGGGAGTCAGCCCCAGCATTTT. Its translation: CASGGTGSQPQHF. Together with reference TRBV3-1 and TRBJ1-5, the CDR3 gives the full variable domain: DTAVSQTPKYLVTQMGNDKSIKCEQNLGHDTMYWYKQDSKKFLKIMFSYNNKELIINETVPNRFSPKSPDKAHLNLHINSLELGDSAVYFCASGGTGSQPQHFGDGTRLSIL.

This chain's CDR3 is CASRPQHGPGRGTEAFF. DNA for the CDR3: TGTGCCAGCAGGCCCCAACATGGCCCGGGACGGGGGACTGAAGCTTTCTTT. This sequence joins TRBV7-9 and TRBJ1-1, with D perhaps TRBD1 (5 bases). The CDR3 spans 17 residues. Germline CDR1 and CDR2: SEHNR and FQNEAQ (reference sequence). V lost 6 bases and J 5 bases, leaving 25 bases between the germline ends.

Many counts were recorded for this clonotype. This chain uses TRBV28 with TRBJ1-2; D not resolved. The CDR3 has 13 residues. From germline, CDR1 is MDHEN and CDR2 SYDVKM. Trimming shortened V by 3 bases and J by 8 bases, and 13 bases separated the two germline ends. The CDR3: CASSFLDLRGYTF. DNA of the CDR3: TGTGCCAGCAGTTTCTTGGACCTGAGGGGCTACACCTTC.

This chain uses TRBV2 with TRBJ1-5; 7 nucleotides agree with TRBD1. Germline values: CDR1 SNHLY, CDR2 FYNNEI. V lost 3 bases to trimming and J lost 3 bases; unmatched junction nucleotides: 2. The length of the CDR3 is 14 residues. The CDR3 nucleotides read TGTGCCAGCAGTGAGGGACAGCCCAATCAGCCCCAGCATTTT. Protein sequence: CASSEGQPNQPQHF. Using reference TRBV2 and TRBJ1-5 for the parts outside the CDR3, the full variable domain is EPEVTQTPSHQVTQMGQEVILRCVPISNHLYFYWYRQILGQKVEFLVSFYNNEISEKSEIFDDQFSVERPDGSNFTLKIRSTKLEDSAMYFCASSEGQPNQPQHFGDGTRLSIL.

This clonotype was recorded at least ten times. As DNA, the CDR3 is TGTGCCAGCAGCCAAGTACGGGGGGGCCCCACAGATACGCAGTATTTT. It is translated as CASSQVRGGPTDTQYF. The chain uses TRBV3-1 and TRBJ2-3; TRBD2 matches at 8 bases. Per germline, CDR1 LGHDT and CDR2 YNNKEL (reference sequence). This CDR3 is 16 amino acids long. V dropped 1 base and J dropped 2; count of bases not matched to a gene: 5.

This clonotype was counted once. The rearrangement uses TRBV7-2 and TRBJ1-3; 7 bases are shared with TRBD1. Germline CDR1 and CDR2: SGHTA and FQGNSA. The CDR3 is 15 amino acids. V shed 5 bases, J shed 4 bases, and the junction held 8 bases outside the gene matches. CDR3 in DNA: TGTGCCAGCAGCCCCTTCTGGACAGGAGGAAACACCATATATTTT. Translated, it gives CASSPFWTGGNTIYF.

The CDR3 region is CASRIPGRPKETQYF. CDR3 in DNA: TGTGCCAGCAGGATACCGGGACGCCCAAAGGAGACCCAGTACTTC. The chain has TRBV7-9 and TRBJ2-5; D is perhaps TRBD1 or TRBD2 (5 bases each). V lost 6 bases and J 5 bases, leaving 19 bases between the germline ends. The CDR3 covers 15 residues. The germline V gene encodes CDR1 SEHNR and CDR2 FQNEAQ (reference sequence).

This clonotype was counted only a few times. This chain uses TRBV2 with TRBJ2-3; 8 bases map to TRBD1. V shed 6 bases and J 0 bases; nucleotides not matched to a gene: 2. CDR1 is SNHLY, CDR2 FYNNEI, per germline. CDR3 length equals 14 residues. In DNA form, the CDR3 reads TGTGCCAGCAGGGACAGGGTGAGCACAGATACGCAGTATTTT. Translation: CASRDRVSTDTQYF.

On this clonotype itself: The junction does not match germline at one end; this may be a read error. The CDR3 region has the DNA TGTGCCAGCAGTCAAGGTGGTATTGATGCGCAGTATTTT. Its protein is CASSQGGIDAQYF. This sequence joins TRBV3-1 and TRBJ2-3; D uncertain. Germline lookup yields CDR1 LGHDT and CDR2 YNNKEL (reference sequence). CDR3 length: 13 amino acids.

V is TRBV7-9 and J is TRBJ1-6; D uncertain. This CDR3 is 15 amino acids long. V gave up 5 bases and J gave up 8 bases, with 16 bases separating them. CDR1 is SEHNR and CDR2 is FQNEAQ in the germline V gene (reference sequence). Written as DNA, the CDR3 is TGTGCCAGCAGCCGTACAGACCAGGTGGATTCACCCCTCCACTTT. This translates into CASSRTDQVDSPLHF.

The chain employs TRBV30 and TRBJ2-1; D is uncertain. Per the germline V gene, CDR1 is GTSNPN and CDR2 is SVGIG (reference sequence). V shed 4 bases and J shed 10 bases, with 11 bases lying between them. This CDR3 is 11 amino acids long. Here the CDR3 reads CAWTHGWEQFF. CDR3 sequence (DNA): TGTGCCTGGACCCACGGGTGGGAGCAGTTCTTC.

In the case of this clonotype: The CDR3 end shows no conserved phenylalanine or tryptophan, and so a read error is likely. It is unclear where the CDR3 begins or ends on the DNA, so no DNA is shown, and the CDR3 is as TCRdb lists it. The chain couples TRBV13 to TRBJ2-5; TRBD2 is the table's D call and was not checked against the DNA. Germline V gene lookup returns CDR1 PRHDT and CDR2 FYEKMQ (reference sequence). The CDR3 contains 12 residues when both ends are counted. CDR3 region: CASSLYPAKPFL.

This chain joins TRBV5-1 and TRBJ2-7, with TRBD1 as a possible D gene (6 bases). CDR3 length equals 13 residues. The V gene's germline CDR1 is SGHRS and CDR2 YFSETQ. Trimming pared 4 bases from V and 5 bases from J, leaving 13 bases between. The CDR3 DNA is TGCGCCAGCAGCCCCGGGACATATAACGAGCAGTACTTC. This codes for CASSPGTYNEQYF.

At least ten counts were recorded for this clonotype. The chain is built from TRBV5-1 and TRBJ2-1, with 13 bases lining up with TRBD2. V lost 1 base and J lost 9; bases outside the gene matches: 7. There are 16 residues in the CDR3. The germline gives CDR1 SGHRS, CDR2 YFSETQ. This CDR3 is CASSLPGTSGTSEQFF. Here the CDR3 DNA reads TGCGCCAGCAGCTTGCCCGGGACTAGCGGGACCAGTGAGCAGTTCTTC. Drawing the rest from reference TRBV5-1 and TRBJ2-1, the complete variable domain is KAGVTQTPRYLIKTRGQQVTLSCSPISGHRSVSWYQQTPGQGLQFLFEYFSETQRNKGNFPGRFSGRQFSNSRSEMNVSTLELGDSALYLCASSLPGTSGTSEQFFGPGTRLTVL.

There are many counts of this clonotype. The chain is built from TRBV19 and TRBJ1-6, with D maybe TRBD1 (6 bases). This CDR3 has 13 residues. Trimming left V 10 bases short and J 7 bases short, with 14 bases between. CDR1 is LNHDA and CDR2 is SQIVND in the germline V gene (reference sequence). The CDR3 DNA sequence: TGTGCCACCGGACAGATTAAAAATTCACCCCTCCACTTT. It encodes CATGQIKNSPLHF. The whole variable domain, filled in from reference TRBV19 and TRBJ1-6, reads DGGITQSPKYLFRKEGQNVTLSCEQNLNHDAMYWYRQDPGQGLRLIYYSQIVNDFQKGDIAEGYSVSREKKESFPLTVTSAQKNPTAFYLCATGQIKNSPLHFGNGTRLTVT.

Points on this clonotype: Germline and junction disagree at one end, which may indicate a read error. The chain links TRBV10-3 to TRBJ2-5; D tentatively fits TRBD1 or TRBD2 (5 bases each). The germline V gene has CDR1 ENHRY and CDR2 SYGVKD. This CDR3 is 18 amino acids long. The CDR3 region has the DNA TGTGCCATCAGTGTAGGGACGGGGCCACGGCGTCGCCTAGAGACCCAGTGCTTC. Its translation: CAISVGTGPRRRLETQCF.

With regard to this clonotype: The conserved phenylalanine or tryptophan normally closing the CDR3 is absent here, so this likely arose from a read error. CDR3 DNA sequence: TGTGCCAGCAGCCGCCCCGGGACGGGGAGAAATTTACCCCTCCACTGT. It codes for CASSRPGTGRNLPLHC. The chain links TRBV6-5 to TRBJ1-6, with D perhaps TRBD1 (5 bases). CDR1 MNHEY and CDR2 SVGAGI come from the germline V gene. The CDR3 totals 16 residues.

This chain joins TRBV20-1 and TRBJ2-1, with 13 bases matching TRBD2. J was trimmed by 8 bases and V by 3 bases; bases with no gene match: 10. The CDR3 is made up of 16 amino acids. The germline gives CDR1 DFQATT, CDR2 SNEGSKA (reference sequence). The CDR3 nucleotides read TGCAGTGCTAGGGCCCTGACTAGCGGGGGGATCGATGAGCAGTTCTTC. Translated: CSARALTSGGIDEQFF.

The CDR3 nucleotides are TGCAGTGCCGGCCTAGCGGGGGGGCCCCATGAGCAGTTCTTC. Translation gives CSAGLAGGPHEQFF. The chain links TRBV20-1 to TRBJ2-1; 12 bases are a match to TRBD2. The germline CDR1 and CDR2 sequences are DFQATT and SNEGSKA (reference sequence). The CDR3 contains 14 residues. The junction had 8 bases not matched to a gene; V was cut back by 6 bases and J by 8 bases.

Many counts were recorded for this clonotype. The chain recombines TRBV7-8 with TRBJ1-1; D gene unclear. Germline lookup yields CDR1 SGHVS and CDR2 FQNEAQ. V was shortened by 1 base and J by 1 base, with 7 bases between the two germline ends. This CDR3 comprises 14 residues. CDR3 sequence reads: CASSLVFGNTEAFF. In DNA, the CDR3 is TGTGCCAGCAGCTTAGTGTTCGGGAACACTGAAGCTTTCTTT.

CDR3 nucleotides: TGCAGTGCAGCCGTTCTAGCGGGAGGGCCCGGATCGTCCGGGGAGCTGTTTTTT. Protein: CSAAVLAGGPGSSGELFF. The chain recombines TRBV20-1 with TRBJ2-2, with TRBD2 matching over 12 bases. The CDR3 consists of 18 residues. CDR1 is DFQATT, CDR2 SNEGSKA, per germline (reference sequence). V shed 6 bases and J 6 bases; nucleotides not matched to a gene: 17.

CDR3 sequence reads: CSVQSGGPREQYF. The CDR3 DNA is TGCAGCGTCCAGTCAGGGGGTCCCCGCGAGCAGTACTTC. The chain carries TRBV29-1 and TRBJ2-7, with 7 bases that match TRBD1. Germline CDR1 SQVTM, CDR2 ANQGSEA. With 6 bases clipped from V and 6 bases from J, the junction kept 11 bases outside the gene matches. The CDR3 sequence is 13 residues long.

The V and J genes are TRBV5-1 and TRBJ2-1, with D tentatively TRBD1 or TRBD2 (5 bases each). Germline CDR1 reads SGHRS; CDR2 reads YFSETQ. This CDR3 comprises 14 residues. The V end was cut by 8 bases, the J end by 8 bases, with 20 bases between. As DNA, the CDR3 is TGCGCCAGTCGTGACGGGACCTCCTTGGATGAGCAGTTCTTC. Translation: CASRDGTSLDEQFF.

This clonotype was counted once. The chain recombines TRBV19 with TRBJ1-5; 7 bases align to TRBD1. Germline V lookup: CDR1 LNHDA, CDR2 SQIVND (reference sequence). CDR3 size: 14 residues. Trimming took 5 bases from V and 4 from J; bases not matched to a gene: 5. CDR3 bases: TGTGCCAGTAGTCAGACAGGGAGGAATCAGCCCCAGCATTTT. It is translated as CASSQTGRNQPQHF.

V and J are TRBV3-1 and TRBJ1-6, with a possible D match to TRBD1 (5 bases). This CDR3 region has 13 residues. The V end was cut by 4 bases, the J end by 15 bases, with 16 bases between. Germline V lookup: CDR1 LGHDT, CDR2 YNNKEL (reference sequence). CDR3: CASSPGGNGLLHF. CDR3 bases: TGTGCCAGCAGCCCCGGGGGGAATGGTCTCCTCCACTTT.